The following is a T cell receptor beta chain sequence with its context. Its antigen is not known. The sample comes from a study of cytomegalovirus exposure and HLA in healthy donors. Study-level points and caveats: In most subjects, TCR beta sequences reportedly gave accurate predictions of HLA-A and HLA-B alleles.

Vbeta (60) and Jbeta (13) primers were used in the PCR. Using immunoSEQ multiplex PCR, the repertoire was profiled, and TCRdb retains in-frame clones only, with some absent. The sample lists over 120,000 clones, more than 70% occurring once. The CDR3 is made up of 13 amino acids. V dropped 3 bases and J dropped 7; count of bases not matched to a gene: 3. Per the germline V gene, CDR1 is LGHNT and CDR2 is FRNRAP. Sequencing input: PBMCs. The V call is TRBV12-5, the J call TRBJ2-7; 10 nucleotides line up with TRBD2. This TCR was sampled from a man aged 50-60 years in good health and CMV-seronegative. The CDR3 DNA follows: TGTGCTAGTGGTTTCGGGACTAGCGCAGAGCAGTACTTC. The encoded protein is CASGFGTSAEQYF.